This TCR beta chain was recovered during a study of immune heterogeneity within non-small cell lung tumors. Per germline, CDR1 MNHNS and CDR2 SASEGT. This CDR3 is 16 amino acids long. After removal of 2 bases from V and 5 bases from J, the junction contained 9 bases not matched to a gene. Bulk tumor genomic DNA, 450 to 750 ng per sample, was the template. Widely spaced biopsies, several per primary tumor, were obtained at surgery. These patients got curative surgery after being newly diagnosed with untreated non-small cell lung cancer. There were over 12 donors in total. They were all newly diagnosed non-small cell lung cancer patients undergoing surgery with curative intent. TCR beta CDR3 was amplified by multiplex PCR, first round around 10 cycles, 32 V and 13 J primers. MiXCR, run by TCRdb on the multiplex PCR reads, gives a single entry per CDR3 protein. This table holds about 1,900 distinct CDR3 sequences, around 50% found once.

The sequenced material came from lung tumor tissue. V is TRBV6-1 and J is TRBJ2-5; the match to TRBD2 covers 9 bases. The clonotype originates from a man in his sixties or seventies with non-small cell lung cancer. CDR3 residues: CASSELASGIMETQYF. The CDR3 bases are TGTGCCAGCAGTGAATTAGCTAGCGGGATAATGGAGACCCAGTACTTC.